The 4 T cell receptor beta chains below were found in one sample sequenced in a study of shared clonotypes between healthy human individuals. TCRdb's table, derived via immunoSEQ multiplex PCR, lists solely in-frame clones and lacks some. The profile covers about 1.5 million clones, with roughly 96% appearing a single time and roughly 1.2% taken by the ten largest. The sequenced material came from naive CD4+ T cells sorted from blood. Subset specified: CD45RA+ positively selected. The receptors were gathered from a man younger than 40 in good health.

The chain is built from TRBV9 and TRBJ2-2; 11 bases match TRBD2. The CDR3 consists of 17 residues. V gave up 4 bases and J gave up 3 bases; unmatched junction bases: 8. The germline V gene encodes CDR1 SGDLS and CDR2 YYNGEE. The CDR3 DNA reads TGTGCCAGCAGCCCTCGGAATAGCGGGAGGGACACCGGGGAGCTGTTTTTT. Translation: CASSPRNSGRDTGELFF.

The J gene is TRBJ1-2, the V gene TRBV5-6; D gene unclear. With 0 bases removed from V and 3 bases from J, the gap between germline ends came to 12 bases. The length of the CDR3 is 15 residues. CDR1 is SGHDT and CDR2 is YYEEEE in the germline V gene. The CDR3 bases are TGTGCCAGCAGCTTGGGTATAATCGGGGACTATGGCTACACCTTC. It codes for CASSLGIIGDYGYTF.

As regards this clone: Distinct nucleotide sequences in the sample also encode this CDR3. The CDR3: CASSQLDEQYF. For the CDR3, the DNA is TGTGCCAGCAGCCAACTCGACGAGCAGTACTTC. The chain combines TRBV7-9 with TRBJ2-7; no clear D gene. The germline V gene encodes CDR1 SEHNR and CDR2 FQNEAQ (reference sequence). CDR3 length equals 11 residues. V was shortened by 5 bases and J by 5 bases, with 7 bases between the two germline ends.

The DNA of the CDR3 is TGTGCCAGCAGCCCCCGGACAGGGTCGGGCACCGGGGAGCTGTTTTTT. Protein sequence: CASSPRTGSGTGELFF. The V and J genes are TRBV11-2 and TRBJ2-2, with 8 bases fitting TRBD1. This CDR3 is built from 16 residues. V lost 5 bases, J lost 4 bases, and 9 bases stayed unmatched. Germline V gene sequence: CDR1 SGHAT, CDR2 FQNNGV.